The 21 T cell receptor beta chains below all came from one sample that was sequenced in a study of blood T cell repertoires in COVID-19. TCRdb keeps only in-frame clones here, not all; method: immunoSEQ multiplex PCR. The table has about 300,000 clones, 85% to 90% seen once. Input material: peripheral blood. These receptor sequences come from a human donor in a cohort sampled during active COVID-19.

DNA for the CDR3: TGCGCCAGCAGTCCTCAGGGGAAAGCGGACACAGATACGCAGTATTTT. Translating gives CASSPQGKADTDTQYF. The genes are TRBV4-1 and TRBJ2-3; D is possibly TRBD1 (6 bases). The CDR3 covers 16 residues. V shed 6 bases and J shed 2 bases, with 18 bases lying between them. Germline assignment: CDR1 MGHRA and CDR2 YSYEKL.

The rearrangement uses TRBV2 and TRBJ2-7, with 8 positions matching TRBD2. J was trimmed by 2 bases and V by 9 bases; bases with no gene match: 12. Germline assignment: CDR1 SNHLY and CDR2 FYNNEI. This CDR3 comprises 15 residues. CDR3 bases: TGTGCCAGTCGTCAGGGGCGGGAGGCCACCTACGAGCAGTACTTC. Translated, it gives CASRQGREATYEQYF.

The chain carries TRBV2 and TRBJ2-7; TRBD2 matches 12 bases. In germline, CDR1 is SNHLY, CDR2 FYNNEI. Trimming took 6 bases from V and 7 from J; bases not matched to a gene: 10. The CDR3 runs to 15 residues. CDR3 in amino acids: CASRSWTSGIKEQYF. DNA of the CDR3: TGTGCCAGCAGGAGTTGGACTAGCGGGATAAAAGAGCAGTACTTC.

This CDR3 is CASPTERLASTDTQYF. The CDR3 DNA reads TGTGCCAGCCCTACGGAGAGGTTAGCTAGCACAGATACGCAGTATTTT. The chain carries TRBV6-4 and TRBJ2-3; no reliable D call. CDR3 size: 16 residues. CDR1 is MRHNA, CDR2 SNTAGT, per germline. Deletions cut 8 bases from V and 0 bases from J, with 18 bases between.

The V call is TRBV5-5, the J call TRBJ2-1, with a possible D match to TRBD2 (6 bases). V was cut by 4 bases and J by 11 bases, with 16 bases left in between. The V gene's germline CDR1 is SGHKS and CDR2 YYEKEE (reference sequence). CDR3 length: 13 residues. The CDR3 coding sequence is TGTGCCAGCAGCCGAGGAGGGGATTTACAGCAGTTCTTC. Amino acids: CASSRGGDLQQFF.

The V and J genes are TRBV21-1 and TRBJ2-2; no DNA check was done on the table's D call, TRBD2. TRBV21-1 is a pseudogene. CDR3 length: 18 residues. The CDR3 region is CASSNLTGTSGATGELFF. The CDR3 DNA reads TGTGCCAGCAGCAACCTCACCGGGACTAGCGGAGCAACCGGGGAGCTGTTTTTT.

This clone was counted only a few times. CDR3 in amino acids: CASRREGDRGYTF. The CDR3 coding sequence is TGCGCCAGCCGGAGGGAGGGGGATAGGGGCTACACCTTC. The chain joins TRBV4-1 to TRBJ1-2, with TRBD1 as a possible D gene (6 bases). This CDR3 has 13 residues. V dropped 8 bases and J dropped 8 bases, with 18 bases sitting between them. In germline, CDR1 is MGHRA, CDR2 YSYEKL.

This clone was seen only once. The chain recombines TRBV7-2 with TRBJ2-7; 11 bases line up with TRBD2. The CDR3 is 16 amino acids. Germline CDR1 and CDR2: SGHTA and FQGNSA. The V and J ends lost 4 bases and 2 bases, in that order; junction bases with no gene match: 7. The CDR3 sequence: CASSSQGTSGAYEQYF. The CDR3 nucleotides read TGTGCCAGCAGCTCCCAGGGGACTAGCGGCGCCTACGAGCAGTACTTC.

The table lists this clone with a count of one. This sample includes further DNA sequences coding for the same CDR3. The chain combines TRBV28 with TRBJ2-7; D remains unclear. Trimming pared 5 bases from V and 2 bases from J, leaving 7 bases between. Germline-derived CDR1 and CDR2 are MDHEN and SYDVKM. The CDR3 is 12 amino acids. CDR3 in DNA: TGTGCCAGCAGTCCGAGCCCCTACGAGCAGTACTTC. Its translation: CASSPSPYEQYF. Complete variable domain (other parts from reference TRBV28 and TRBJ2-7): DVKVTQSSRYLVKRTGEKVFLECVQDMDHENMFWYRQDPGLGLRLIYFSYDVKMKEKGDIPEGYSVSREKKERFSLILESASTNQTSMYLCASSPSPYEQYFGPGTRLTVT.

The rearrangement uses TRBV7-2 and TRBJ2-3; 7 bases are a match to TRBD1. The V segment lost 6 bases and the J segment 2 bases; nucleotides outside the gene matches: 2. This CDR3 comprises 13 residues. The germline V gene has CDR1 SGHTA and CDR2 FQGNSA. DNA for the CDR3: TGTGCCAGCAGAAGGGGGCCCACAGATACGCAGTATTTT. It encodes CASRRGPTDTQYF.

The chain couples TRBV20-1 to TRBJ1-2, with D possibly TRBD1 on 5 matching bases. In germline, CDR1 is DFQATT, CDR2 SNEGSKA (reference sequence). The CDR3 length is 15 residues. Trimming left V 3 bases short and J 0 bases short, with 14 bases between. CDR3 DNA: TGCAGTGCTAGTACCGGACAAACTGCTAACTATGGCTACACCTTC. It specifies CSASTGQTANYGYTF.

The chain is built from TRBV27 and TRBJ1-2; 10 bases map to TRBD1. The germline V gene has CDR1 MNHEY and CDR2 SMNVEV (reference sequence). Trimming at V came to 5 bases and at J to 5 bases, leaving 11 bases not matched to a gene. CDR3 size: 16 residues. CDR3 in amino acids: CASSPLSTGGGYGYTF. The CDR3 bases are TGTGCCAGCAGTCCGCTCTCGACAGGGGGCGGTTATGGCTACACCTTC.

The chain links TRBV3-1 (or the pseudogene TRBV3-2) to TRBJ1-2; D possibly corresponds to TRBD1 (6 bases). CDR3 length equals 13 residues. The ends were cut back, 4 bases at V and 2 bases at J, with 8 bases in the middle. Germline CDR1 and CDR2: LGHDT and YNNKEL (reference sequence). The DNA for the CDR3 is TGTGCCAGCAGCCCCACAGGGAACTATGGCTACACCTTC. This gives the protein CASSPTGNYGYTF.

The V and J genes are TRBV9 and TRBJ2-5, with D possibly matching TRBD2 (5 bases). This CDR3 is built from 14 residues. V was shortened by 0 bases and J by 2 bases, with 8 bases between the two germline ends. CDR1 SGDLS and CDR2 YYNGEE come from the germline V gene. CDR3 DNA: TGTGCCAGCAGCGTAGGAATAGCGCAAGAGACCCAGTACTTC. Protein sequence: CASSVGIAQETQYF.

The chain recombines TRBV7-2 with TRBJ1-2; D remains ambiguous. The germline gives CDR1 SGHTA, CDR2 FQGNSA. Trimming removed 5 bases from V and 0 bases from J, with 16 bases in between. This CDR3 region has 16 residues. Here the CDR3 reads CASSPSRASTNYGYTF. Written as DNA, the CDR3 is TGTGCCAGCAGCCCGTCGCGGGCCTCAACTAACTATGGCTACACCTTC.

This sequence joins TRBV18 and TRBJ2-1, with TRBD1 matching over 10 bases. The CDR3 covers 15 residues. Germline V gives CDR1 KGHSH, CDR2 LQKENI. Germline trimming cut 5 bases from V and 3 bases from J; bases unmatched to any gene: 4. The CDR3 loop reads CASSSGQGGYNEQFF. The CDR3 DNA is TGTGCCAGCTCATCAGGACAGGGGGGCTACAATGAGCAGTTCTTC.

The V gene is TRBV5-6, the J gene TRBJ1-1, with 7 bases identical to TRBD1. The V gene end was trimmed by 4 bases and the J gene end by 2 bases; junction bases not matched to a gene: 8. There are 15 residues in the CDR3. From germline, CDR1 is SGHDT and CDR2 YYEEEE. The CDR3: CASSPIQGFNTEAFF. The CDR3 region has the DNA TGTGCCAGCAGCCCTATACAGGGGTTTAACACTGAAGCTTTCTTT.

J is TRBJ1-1 and V is TRBV15; 9 nucleotides align to TRBD1. This CDR3 region has 18 residues. Germline CDR1 reads LNHNV; CDR2 reads YYDKDF (reference sequence). V shed 1 base, J shed 1 base, and the junction held 10 bases outside the gene matches. The CDR3 loop reads CATSRGQRTGGANTEAFF. The DNA for the CDR3 is TGTGCCACCAGCAGAGGCCAAAGAACAGGGGGCGCGAACACTGAAGCTTTCTTT.

The gene calls are TRBV27 and TRBJ2-1, with D possibly TRBD1 on 6 matching bases. This CDR3 contains 15 residues. Between the trimmed V and J ends, which lost 7 bases and 1 base, there was a span of 14 bases. Per germline, CDR1 MNHEY and CDR2 SMNVEV (reference sequence). CDR3 region: CASTRNRASYNEQFF. DNA of the CDR3: TGTGCCAGCACCCGGAACAGGGCATCCTACAATGAGCAGTTCTTC.

This chain connects TRBV5-4 to TRBJ2-3; 10 nucleotides agree with TRBD2. Trimming took 7 bases from V and 5 from J; bases not matched to a gene: 19. CDR1 and CDR2 (germline): SGHNT, YYREEE (reference sequence). This CDR3 region has 18 residues. CDR3 residues: CASRSTISGRNGRDTQYF. CDR3 DNA sequence: TGTGCCAGCCGGTCCACTATTAGCGGGAGGAATGGGAGAGATACGCAGTATTTT.

This chain links TRBV5-1 with TRBJ2-3; tentatively, D is TRBD2 (5 bases). With 5 bases removed from V and 6 bases from J, the gap between germline ends came to 16 bases. Germline lookup yields CDR1 SGHRS and CDR2 YFSETQ. The CDR3 extends over 14 amino acids. Written as DNA, the CDR3 is TGCGCCAGCAGTCGGGGTCGATACGATGATACGCAGTATTTT. Translating gives CASSRGRYDDTQYF. Combining the CDR3 with reference TRBV5-1 and TRBJ2-3 gives the whole variable domain KAGVTQTPRYLIKTRGQQVTLSCSPISGHRSVSWYQQTPGQGLQFLFEYFSETQRNKGNFPGRFSGRQFSNSRSEMNVSTLELGDSALYLCASSRGRYDDTQYFGPGTRLTVL.